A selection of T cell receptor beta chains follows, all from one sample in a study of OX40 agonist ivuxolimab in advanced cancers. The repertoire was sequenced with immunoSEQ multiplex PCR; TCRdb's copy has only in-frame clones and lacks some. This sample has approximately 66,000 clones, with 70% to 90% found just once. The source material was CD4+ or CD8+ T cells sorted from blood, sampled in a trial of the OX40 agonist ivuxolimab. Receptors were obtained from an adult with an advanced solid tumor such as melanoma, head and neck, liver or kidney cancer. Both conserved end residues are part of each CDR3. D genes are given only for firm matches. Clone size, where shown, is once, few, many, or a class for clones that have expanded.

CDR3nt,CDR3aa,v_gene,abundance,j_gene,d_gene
TGTGCCACCAGCAGGGGAGGGACCGAGAGCCTGTTTTTT,CATSRGGTESLFF,TRBV15,.,TRBJ1-4,.
TGTGCCAGCAGCCGTCAAGGGGGGACTAATGAAAAACTGTTTTTT,CASSRQGGTNEKLFF,TRBV7-2,once,TRBJ1-4,.
TGTGCCTGGAGTATTGCAGGGAGGAACACTGAAGCTTTCTTT,CAWSIAGRNTEAFF,TRBV30,.,TRBJ1-1,.
TGTGCCATCAGGACAGGGGTGGGGAACACTGAAGCTTTCTTT,CAIRTGVGNTEAFF,TRBV10-3,.,TRBJ1-1,TRBD1
TGTGCCAGCAGCTTGGGGACAGGGGACACTGAAGCTTTCTTT,CASSLGTGDTEAFF,TRBV5-4,.,TRBJ1-1,TRBD1
TGTGCCAGCAGCCTAGCCTCCGAGCAGTACTTC,CASSLASEQYF,TRBV11-2,once,TRBJ2-7,.
TGTGCCAGCAGAGAAAGGTCTTTCTCCTACAATGAGCAGTTCTTC,CASRERSFSYNEQFF,TRBV6-1,few,TRBJ2-1,.
TGTGCCAGTACCTTGGACAGGAGGTACGAGCAGTACTTC,CASTLDRRYEQYF,TRBV28,.,TRBJ2-7,TRBD1
TGTGCCAGCAGCGTTAGGGGGACTAGCGGGGTTTTTAATGAGCAGTTCTTC,CASSVRGTSGVFNEQFF,TRBV9,.,TRBJ2-1,TRBD2
TGTGCCAGCAGTCGTGGGACAGGTGACAAACTGTTTTTT,CASSRGTGDKLFF,TRBV27,.,TRBJ1-4,TRBD1
TGTGCCAGTAGCCGGGACACGCACACTGAAGCTTTCTTT,CASSRDTHTEAFF,TRBV19,.,TRBJ1-1,.
TGTGCCAGCAGTTTATCGGGCGGAGGGGAGGAAAAACTGTTTTTT,CASSLSGGGEEKLFF,TRBV27,.,TRBJ1-4,.
TGTGCCATCAGTGGCAGGGCTACTGATCAGCCCCAGCATTTT,CAISGRATDQPQHF,TRBV10-3,.,TRBJ1-5,.
TGTGCCAGCAGCGCCCGGGACAACGTCCGAGCTTTCTTT,CASSARDNVRAFF,TRBV6-1,.,TRBJ1-1,.
TGTGCCTGGAGTGTACCGAGTAGACTAGGGGAGCAGTACTTC,CAWSVPSRLGEQYF,TRBV30,.,TRBJ2-7,.
TGTGCCAGTAGTATCAATTCTTGGGGCGAGACCCAGTACTTC,CASSINSWGETQYF,TRBV19,.,TRBJ2-5,.
TGCGCCAGCAGCTTGGCGGACGAGCAGTACTTC,CASSLADEQYF,TRBV5-1,.,TRBJ2-7,.
TGTGCCAGCGCGGGGGGGTCTCTGAACACTGAAGCTTTCTTT,CASAGGSLNTEAFF,TRBV28,.,TRBJ1-1,.
TGCGCCAGCAGCCAAGATCGGGAGCGGGGGGGCCCTTATACGCAGTATTTT,CASSQDRERGGPYTQYF,TRBV4-1,.,TRBJ2-3,TRBD2
TGTGCCAGCAGACCGGGACAGGGAAAATTTTCACCCCTCCACTTT,CASRPGQGKFSPLHF,TRBV6-5,.,TRBJ1-6,TRBD1
TGTGCCAGCAGCCTCGGGACGTTCGGGGGGTACTTT,CASSLGTFGGYF,TRBV14,.,TRBJ1-1,.
TGTGCCAGCAGCTTCAGGGGAGGTACTGAAGCTTTCTTT,CASSFRGGTEAFF,TRBV5-6,.,TRBJ1-1,.
TGTGCCAGCAGTGGGGTAAATAGCAATCAGCCCCAGCATTTT,CASSGVNSNQPQHF,TRBV2,.,TRBJ1-5,.
TGTGCCAGCAGCTGGACTACCACAGATACGCAGTATTTT,CASSWTTTDTQYF,TRBV11-2,.,TRBJ2-3,.
TGTGCCAGCAGCTTAGAACCAGGCGCTGCAAACAATGAGCAGTTCTTC,CASSLEPGAANNEQFF,TRBV11-2,.,TRBJ2-1,.
TGTGCCAGCAGCTTAGCGCAAGCCCAATACAATGAGCAGTTCTTC,CASSLAQAQYNEQFF,TRBV7-8,.,TRBJ2-1,.
TGTGCCAGCAGCTTAGGTAGCGGGGCCAATGAGCAGTTCTTC,CASSLGSGANEQFF,TRBV11-2,.,TRBJ2-1,TRBD2
TGTGCCAGCAGCTTGGTGCCATCTGAAGCTTTCTTT,CASSLVPSEAFF,TRBV5-5,.,TRBJ1-1,.
TGTGCCAGCAGCTTTAACAGGGCTAGCACAGATACGCAGTATTTT,CASSFNRASTDTQYF,TRBV11-2,.,TRBJ2-3,.
TGTGCCAGCAGCCCACCCACCGGGGCGGTTACCGGGGAGCTGTTTTTT,CASSPPTGAVTGELFF,TRBV7-9,few,TRBJ2-2,.
TGTGCCAGCTCACCACCTCAGGGGGTTGGTACTGAAGCTTTCTTT,CASSPPQGVGTEAFF,TRBV18,.,TRBJ1-1,TRBD1
TGTGCCAGCAGTTTCGGACTCTCCTTGTCCTATGGCTACACCTTC,CASSFGLSLSYGYTF,TRBV6-5,.,TRBJ1-2,.
TGTGCCAGCAGCCGGGGACAGGCGACCGCCTACGAGCAGTACTTC,CASSRGQATAYEQYF,TRBV7-3,.,TRBJ2-7,TRBD1
TGCGCCAGCAGCTTGAGTCTAGCGGGGATTTCTTACTACAATGAGCAGTTCTTC,CASSLSLAGISYYNEQFF,TRBV5-1,.,TRBJ2-1,TRBD2
TGTGCCAGCTCCGGGACAGGGAACACCGGGGAGCTGTTTTTT,CASSGTGNTGELFF,TRBV2,.,TRBJ2-2,TRBD1
TGCAGCGTTGTAGATGGGCAGATCGGGCTAGCTTTCTTT,CSVVDGQIGLAFF,TRBV29-1,.,TRBJ1-1,.
TGTGCCAGCACGCCACCATCCTCCTATAGCAATCAGCCCCAGCATTTT,CASTPPSSYSNQPQHF,TRBV6-6,once,TRBJ1-5,.
TGTGCTAGTACCCAGCCCCAGCATTTT,CASTQPQHF,TRBV7-7,.,TRBJ1-5,.
TGTGCCAGCAGTCTGACAGGGGGTCTCAATGAGCAGTTCTTC,CASSLTGGLNEQFF,TRBV28,.,TRBJ2-1,TRBD1
TGTGCCATCACATCAGGGGGGGGTAGTACTGAAGCTTTCTTT,CAITSGGGSTEAFF,TRBV10-3,.,TRBJ1-1,TRBD1
TGTGCCAGCTCTCGGTCGGGTCAGCCCCAGCATTTT,CASSRSGQPQHF,TRBV6-5,.,TRBJ1-5,.
TGCAGCGTTGGCAGACAGGGAAGGAACACTGAAGCTTTCTTT,CSVGRQGRNTEAFF,TRBV29-1,.,TRBJ1-1,TRBD1
TGTGCCAGCAGCGATACCGGGGGGGATCAGCCCCAGCATTTT,CASSDTGGDQPQHF,TRBV2,.,TRBJ1-5,.
TGTGCCACCAGCTCCTTGGGGGTGAGCTCCTACGAGCAGTACTTC,CATSSLGVSSYEQYF,TRBV15,.,TRBJ2-7,.
TGTGCCAACCTACCCATGGCGTTTAGCAATCAGCCCCAGCATTTT,CANLPMAFSNQPQHF,TRBV18,.,TRBJ1-5,.
TGCGCCAGCAGCTTTGCAGGGGGCAGCGGCTACACCTTC,CASSFAGGSGYTF,TRBV5-1,.,TRBJ1-2,TRBD1
TGTGCCATCAGTGAACTAGCGGGGGGTGATGAGCAGTTCTTC,CAISELAGGDEQFF,TRBV10-3,.,TRBJ2-1,TRBD2
TGTGCCAGCAGCCTAATACCAGGGGGCCGGGGCGAGCAGTACTTC,CASSLIPGGRGEQYF,TRBV7-6,once,TRBJ2-7,TRBD1
TGTGCCAGCAGTCCCCGACGGTCTAACACTGAAGCTTTCTTT,CASSPRRSNTEAFF,TRBV6-1,.,TRBJ1-1,.
TGTGCCAGCAGCCCGGATGCCCGCCCCGGTCACAATGAGCAGTTCTTC,CASSPDARPGHNEQFF,TRBV5-4,.,TRBJ2-1,.
TGTGCCAGCAGTACCCCCGGGGCAGGGAACACTGAAGCTTTCTTT,CASSTPGAGNTEAFF,TRBV25-1,.,TRBJ1-1,.
TGTGCCAGCAGCCCCGGTGCCCTGCGAGAGCAGTTCTTC,CASSPGALREQFF,TRBV11-3,.,TRBJ2-1,.
TGCGCCAGCAGCTCGGGGACCCAAGGAATTGAGCAGTTCTTC,CASSSGTQGIEQFF,TRBV5-1,few,TRBJ2-1,.
TGTGCCAGCAGTTTGACAGGGAAGGGAGGAAACACCATATATTTT,CASSLTGKGGNTIYF,TRBV28,.,TRBJ1-3,TRBD1
TGTGCCAGCAGTGAGGGCAATCAAGGAAACACCATATATTTT,CASSEGNQGNTIYF,TRBV7-9,.,TRBJ1-3,.
TGTGCCAGCAGTTACAACAATAAGCGGGCCGGGGAGCTGTTTTTT,CASSYNNKRAGELFF,TRBV6-5,.,TRBJ2-2,.
TGTGCCAGCGCCGTGACAGGGGACTATGGCTACACCTTC,CASAVTGDYGYTF,TRBV6-5,.,TRBJ1-2,TRBD1
TGTGCCAGCAGTTGGAAAGCGGCCCCGAACACCGGGGAGCTGTTTTTT,CASSWKAAPNTGELFF,TRBV6-5,.,TRBJ2-2,.
TGTGCCAGCCTCCTTGACAGGGGCACTGAAGCTTTCTTT,CASLLDRGTEAFF,TRBV6-6,.,TRBJ1-1,TRBD1